The 10 T cell receptor beta chains given below trace back to one sample, sequenced in a study of human T cells and chemical hapten exposure. TCRdb reanalysed the RACE reads using MiXCR and keeps one entry per CDR3 protein. Of tens of thousands of distinct CDR3 sequences listed, approximately 7.6% are singletons. Documented time point: pre-sensitization, week 0. The treatment: therapeutic diphenylcyclopropenone sensitization with weekly scalp DPC. The sample was whole blood, taken in connection with sensitization to the hapten diphenylcyclopropenone (DPC). The receptors were sampled from a woman aged 45-65 years with alopecia areata. Some clones in this sample may be carry-over from other donors' samples.

This clonotype showed up many times. This chain connects TRBV12-3 or TRBV12-4 to TRBJ2-7; no firm D call. The CDR3 runs 15 residues. V lost 2 bases to trimming and J lost 5 bases, with 16 bases between them. CDR3 in DNA: TGTGCCAGCAGTTTATTAGGGATAGGTAGAGACGAGCAGTACTTC. This gives the protein CASSLLGIGRDEQYF.

This clonotype was seen at least ten times. The CDR3 region has the DNA TGTGCCAGCAGCTATGGGACTAGCACAAACACCGGGGAGCTGTTTTTT. Residues: CASSYGTSTNTGELFF. The chain carries TRBV11-3 and TRBJ2-2, with 9 nucleotides matching TRBD2. Germline V CDR1 and CDR2: SGHNT, YENEEA. The CDR3 sequence is 16 residues long. After removal of 4 bases from V and 2 bases from J, the junction contained 5 bases not matched to a gene.

The rearrangement links TRBV3-1 to TRBJ2-1, with no clear D. CDR1 and CDR2 (germline): LGHDT, YNNKEL (reference sequence). This CDR3 contains 16 residues. The germline V and J ends were trimmed by 1 base and 2 bases, with 12 bases remaining between them. CDR3 DNA: TGTGCCAGCAGCCAAGGACGGCTAGGCCCCTACAATGAGCAGTTCTTC. This gives the protein CASSQGRLGPYNEQFF.

Ten or more counts support this clonotype. This sequence joins TRBV5-5 and TRBJ1-2; no clear D gene. The CDR3 runs to 13 residues. Trimming cost V 0 bases and J 4 bases, with 7 bases left between them. In germline, CDR1 is SGHKS, CDR2 YYEKEE (reference sequence). Here the CDR3 DNA reads TGTGCCAGCAGCTTGGCGGATCTCTATGGCTACACCTTC. Protein sequence: CASSLADLYGYTF.

The rearrangement uses TRBV3-1 and TRBJ1-1; the D is unclear. Germline CDR1 and CDR2: LGHDT and YNNKEL (reference sequence). V was trimmed by 1 base and J by 11 bases, leaving 14 bases between them. The CDR3 has 13 amino acids. The CDR3 region is CASSQVAGKNAFF. CDR3 bases: TGTGCCAGCAGCCAAGTCGCTGGAAAAAACGCTTTCTTT. Full variable domain (remainder filled in from reference TRBV3-1 and TRBJ1-1): DTAVSQTPKYLVTQMGNDKSIKCEQNLGHDTMYWYKQDSKKFLKIMFSYNNKELIINETVPNRFSPKSPDKAHLNLHINSLELGDSAVYFCASSQVAGKNAFFGQGTRLTVV.

This clonotype was seen ten or more times. This rearrangement joins TRBV5-1 to TRBJ2-4; D is unclear. V was trimmed by 0 bases and J by 5 bases, leaving 3 bases between them. The germline V gene encodes CDR1 SGHRS and CDR2 YFSETQ. CDR3 size: 12 residues. CDR3 loop: CASSLDQNIQYF. The CDR3 nucleotides are TGCGCCAGCAGCTTGGACCAAAACATTCAGTACTTC.

The sample holds many counts of this clonotype. J is TRBJ2-7 and V is TRBV20-1, with unresolved D. The V end lost 5 bases, the J end lost 7 bases, and 12 bases lay between the germline ends. The CDR3 spans 11 residues. Germline V gene lookup returns CDR1 DFQATT and CDR2 SNEGSKA (reference sequence). CDR3 sequence reads: CSALTSPEQYF. The CDR3 DNA reads as TGCAGTGCTCTTACTTCCCCGGAGCAGTACTTC.

In this sample, this clonotype turned up many times. V is TRBV27 and J is TRBJ2-5; 13 nucleotides agree with TRBD2. Germline CDR1 reads MNHEY; CDR2 reads SMNVEV (reference sequence). The V segment lost 8 bases and the J segment 5 bases; nucleotides outside the gene matches: 11. The CDR3 sequence is 16 residues long. This chain's CDR3 is CASLSGLAGVGETQYF. As DNA, the CDR3 is TGTGCCAGCCTTTCCGGACTAGCGGGAGTCGGGGAGACCCAGTACTTC.

The CDR3 DNA sequence: TGTGCCAGCAGTTCCACGACAGGGGGAACCTACGAGCAGTACTTC. As protein: CASSSTTGGTYEQYF. The V call is TRBV6-5, the J call TRBJ2-7; 9 bases are shared with TRBD1. This CDR3 is 15 amino acids long. Germline assignment: CDR1 MNHEY and CDR2 SVGAGI. J gave up 2 bases and V 4 bases, and 6 bases lay outside the gene matches.

The chain has TRBV4-2 and TRBJ2-3; D may be TRBD1 (6 bases). The germline V gene encodes CDR1 LGHNA and CDR2 YNFKEQ. Trimming took 4 bases from V and 6 from J, leaving 8 bases between them. The CDR3 runs to 12 residues. CDR3 DNA sequence: TGTGCCAGCAGCCCCGACAGGGATACGCAGTATTTT. This translates into CASSPDRDTQYF.